This passage covers 18 T cell receptor beta chains from one sample sequenced in a study of control samples from healthy donors and cancer patients. Clones were read by immunoSEQ multiplex PCR, and TCRdb kept only the in-frame ones, dropping some. The table has approximately 37,000 clones, roughly 90% seen once; the top ten hold around 4%. Sequences were obtained from blood. The receptors were gathered from a woman between 45 and 65 years old in good health.

V usage is TRBV7-6 and J usage is TRBJ1-3; 7 nucleotides agree with TRBD1. The CDR3 has 15 amino acids. CDR1 is SGHVS and CDR2 is FNYEAQ in the germline V gene. Germline trimming cut 5 bases from V and 4 bases from J; bases unmatched to any gene: 8. The CDR3 sequence: CASSAYTGDGNTIYF. CDR3 in DNA: TGTGCCAGCAGCGCCTACACAGGGGACGGAAACACCATATATTTT.

The chain is built from TRBV3-1 (or the pseudogene TRBV3-2) and TRBJ1-4; TRBD1 agrees at 7 bases. The length of the CDR3 is 14 residues. Unmatched junction bases numbered 4, after V lost 1 base and J lost 8 bases. The germline gives CDR1 LGHDT, CDR2 YNNKEL (reference sequence). In DNA form, the CDR3 reads TGTGCCAGCAGCCAAGGACAGGGAAGGGAAAAACTGTTTTTT. It encodes CASSQGQGREKLFF.

The genes are TRBV7-9 and TRBJ1-6; 11 bases map to TRBD1. The V gene end was trimmed by 5 bases and the J gene end by 1 base; junction bases not matched to a gene: 4. The CDR3 totals 17 residues. CDR1 is SEHNR and CDR2 is FQNEAQ in the germline V gene (reference sequence). The CDR3 protein is CASSDRDRGSYNSPLHF. The CDR3 DNA reads as TGTGCCAGCAGCGACCGGGACAGGGGGTCCTATAATTCACCCCTCCACTTT.

The V and J genes are TRBV6-5 and TRBJ2-7, with TRBD1 identical over 7 bases. The trim removed 5 bases at V and 5 bases at J, leaving 3 bases unmatched. The CDR3 runs 12 residues. Germline CDR1 reads MNHEY; CDR2 reads SVGAGI. The CDR3 protein is CASSTQGDEQYF. The CDR3 DNA reads TGTGCCAGCAGTACCCAGGGGGACGAGCAGTACTTC.

The rearrangement joins TRBV7-2 to TRBJ1-1; 8 bases match TRBD1. With V trimmed by 5 bases and J by 2 bases, 10 bases remained unmatched. The CDR3 covers 16 residues. Germline V gene data show CDR1 as SGHTA and CDR2 as FQGNSA. Written as DNA, the CDR3 is TGTGCCAGCAGCGGGGGGCCGGGACAGGTAAACACTGAAGCTTTCTTT. Encoded protein: CASSGGPGQVNTEAFF.

The CDR3 region has the DNA TGTGCCAGCAGCTACCCCGGGACAGGGGTTGAGACCCAGTACTTC. As protein: CASSYPGTGVETQYF. The chain links TRBV5-5 to TRBJ2-5, with 10 bases aligning to TRBD1. Germline CDR1 SGHKS, CDR2 YYEKEE (reference sequence). V shed 3 bases and J 5 bases; nucleotides not matched to a gene: 7. The CDR3 length is 15 residues. The variable domain in full, with the rest retrieved from reference TRBV5-5 and TRBJ2-5, is DAGVTQSPTHLIKTRGQQVTLRCSPISGHKSVSWYQQVLGQGPQFIFQYYEKEERGRGNFPDRFSARQFPNYSSELNVNALLLGDSALYLCASSYPGTGVETQYFGPGTRLLVL.

This clone was detected a few times. This chain connects TRBV7-9 to TRBJ1-1; D not resolved. This CDR3 comprises 12 residues. CDR1 is SEHNR, CDR2 FQNEAQ, per germline (reference sequence). The V gene lost 3 bases and the J gene lost 3 bases, with 5 bases spanning the gap. For the CDR3, the DNA is TGTGCCAGCAGCTTTGGGGACACTGAAGCTTTCTTT. As protein: CASSFGDTEAFF.

CDR3 in amino acids: CASSPRLSGYTNTEAFF. The CDR3 DNA reads as TGTGCCAGTAGTCCCCGGTTGAGTGGCTACACGAACACTGAAGCTTTCTTT. This chain links TRBV19 with TRBJ1-1, with D uncertain. The CDR3 length is 17 residues. CDR1 and CDR2 (germline): LNHDA, SQIVND (reference sequence). V was clipped by 5 bases and J by 1 base, with 20 bases between them.

The chain uses TRBV9 and TRBJ2-2, with D maybe TRBD2 (6 bases). Trimming shortened V by 0 bases and J by 3 bases, and 9 bases separated the two germline ends. The CDR3 is 15 residues long. From germline, CDR1 is SGDLS and CDR2 YYNGEE. This CDR3 reads CASSVEGTHTGELFF. The CDR3 nucleotides are TGTGCCAGCAGCGTAGAGGGGACTCACACCGGGGAGCTGTTTTTT.

The chain has TRBV9 and TRBJ2-3; D is possibly TRBD1 (5 bases). The V gene lost 0 bases and the J gene lost 2 bases, with 10 bases spanning the gap. CDR1 is SGDLS, CDR2 YYNGEE, per germline. This CDR3 spans 15 amino acids. This CDR3 is CASSVVGHNTDTQYF. The CDR3 DNA sequence: TGTGCCAGCAGCGTAGTTGGACATAACACAGATACGCAGTATTTT.

J is TRBJ1-1 and V is TRBV7-2; TRBD1 might be the D (5 bases). V lost 2 bases and J 7 bases, leaving 11 bases between the germline ends. CDR3 length: 13 amino acids. Germline loops: CDR1 SGHTA, CDR2 FQGNSA. CDR3 in DNA: TGTGCCAGCAGCTTACTTCGGGGCAGTGAAGCTTTCTTT. This codes for CASSLLRGSEAFF.

The V and J genes are TRBV9 and TRBJ2-7; 8 nucleotides align to TRBD1. The CDR3 is 13 residues long. CDR1 and CDR2 (germline): SGDLS, YYNGEE. Germline trimming cut 3 bases from V and 9 bases from J; bases unmatched to any gene: 8. In DNA form, the CDR3 reads TGTGCCAGCAGCGAGGGTGCAGGGACAGGGCAGTACTTC. It specifies CASSEGAGTGQYF.

The chain links TRBV4-2 to TRBJ1-5; 8 bases are shared with TRBD1. V was pared by 3 bases and J by 2 bases, with 3 bases of the junction left unmatched. Germline CDR1 LGHNA, CDR2 YNFKEQ. The CDR3 spans 15 residues. The CDR3, as DNA: TGTGCCAGCAGCCAGGGGGGACAGGGCAATCAGCCCCAGCATTTT. It specifies CASSQGGQGNQPQHF.

V gene TRBV5-6 combines with J gene TRBJ2-7; weak D call: TRBD1 (6 bases). Germline CDR1 and CDR2: SGHDT and YYEEEE. The CDR3 length is 16 residues. V lost 5 bases and J lost 3, with 21 bases in between. For the CDR3, the DNA is TGTGCCAGCAGTCCTACAGGGTTTGGAAAAGTCTACGAGCAGTACTTC. It encodes CASSPTGFGKVYEQYF.

The rearrangement links TRBV7-9 to TRBJ2-1; D is uncertain. Per the germline V gene, CDR1 is SEHNR and CDR2 is FQNEAQ (reference sequence). This CDR3 is 17 amino acids long. Trimming removed 5 bases at V and 1 base at J, with 18 bases between. This CDR3 is CASSPKATQNSYNEQFF. The CDR3 region has the DNA TGTGCCAGCAGCCCCAAAGCGACACAAAATTCCTACAATGAGCAGTTCTTC.

The gene calls are TRBV13 and TRBJ1-4; D perhaps matches TRBD1 (5 bases). V lost 1 base to trimming and J lost 8 bases, with 14 bases between them. This CDR3 is 15 amino acids long. Germline assignment: CDR1 PRHDT and CDR2 FYEKMQ (reference sequence). CDR3: CASSLEPSRGEKLFF. The CDR3 bases are TGTGCCAGCAGCTTAGAACCTTCCCGGGGGGAAAAACTGTTTTTT.

This chain joins TRBV12-3 or TRBV12-4 and TRBJ2-7; D gene ambiguous. The CDR3 covers 13 residues. V lost 1 base and J 1 base, leaving 5 bases between the germline ends. CDR3: CASSLGQSYEQYF. The CDR3 DNA reads as TGTGCCAGCAGTTTAGGTCAGTCCTACGAGCAGTACTTC.

This chain uses TRBV5-5 with TRBJ2-2, with no clear D. V was cut by 3 bases and J by 4 bases, with 10 bases left in between. Germline assignment: CDR1 SGHKS and CDR2 YYEKEE (reference sequence). The CDR3 runs 14 residues. Written as DNA, the CDR3 is TGTGCCAGCAGCTACCCGTCTAGCACCGGGGAGCTGTTTTTT. This translates into CASSYPSSTGELFF. Variable domain in full (rest from reference TRBV5-5 and TRBJ2-2): DAGVTQSPTHLIKTRGQQVTLRCSPISGHKSVSWYQQVLGQGPQFIFQYYEKEERGRGNFPDRFSARQFPNYSSELNVNALLLGDSALYLCASSYPSSTGELFFGEGSRLTVL.